This T cell receptor (beta chain) was found in a study of Ad26.COV2.S vaccination and SARS-CoV-2 variants. General study results and limits: Marked by substantial breadth, spike-specific CD8+ and CD4+ T cell responses were reportedly seen after vaccination. Placebo recipients showed lower spike-specific TCR breadth than vaccinees. Placebo and vaccine recipients had non-spike TCR breadth that was similar. Possibly, TCR breadth and depth analyses underestimated total T cell responses.

Germline values: CDR1 SGHRS, CDR2 YFSETQ. The germline V and J ends were trimmed by 0 bases and 0 bases, with 2 bases remaining between them. The CDR3 length is 13 residues. Generated by immunoSEQ multiplex PCR, the TCRdb table keeps only in-frame clones and is missing some. Here the sample spans over 110,000 clones, roughly 90% being singletons. Concerning this clone itself: The antigen is not known. The same CDR3 is also encoded by other DNA sequences in this sample.

The sequence was collected from a human donor who had recovered from COVID-19. The V and J genes are TRBV5-1 and TRBJ2-3; D gene unclear. The input for sequencing was peripheral blood, taken after recovery from COVID-19. The CDR3 DNA is TGCGCCAGCAGCTTGGATAGCACAGATACGCAGTATTTT. It specifies CASSLDSTDTQYF.